This TCR beta chain originates from a study of somatic mutations in cytotoxic T cells in rheumatoid arthritis. Study-level information: After diagnosis, patient blood (30 ml EDTA) was drawn right away, before any treatment was given. Study conclusions and caveats: With some 62 patients examined, roughly eight had a largest CD8+ clone exceeding 20% of CD8+ cells. Healthy controls did not share the age-linked increase in CD8+ clonality seen in rheumatoid arthritis patients.

Note on this clone: Its matching antigen is unknown.

This CDR3 has 16 amino acids. Positive magnetic bead selection isolated CD4+ and CD8+ cells, and flow cytometry checked purity. Assay: immunoSEQ multiplex PCR; the TCRdb copy retains only in-frame clones and omits some. There are 15,000 or so clones in the sample; approximately 79% occur only once, and 20% to 25% lies in the top ten. The chain uses TRBV21-1 and TRBJ2-1; TRBD2, the table's D call, was not compared with the DNA. TRBV21-1 is assigned pseudogene status. The sequenced sample consisted of CD8+ T cells sorted from blood. The TCR originated in an adult with rheumatoid arthritis. CDR3 sequence (DNA): TGTGCCAGCAGCAGACCCGAGGAGAGCTCCTACAATGAGCAGTTCTTC. It specifies CASSRPEESSYNEQFF.